The text below deals with one T cell receptor (beta chain). Sequencing was performed with immunoSEQ multiplex PCR; in TCRdb, only in-frame clones are kept and a portion is missing. The sample holds more than 50,000 clones; about 74% are singletons and the top ten take over 3.5%. Germline CDR1 reads SGHVS; CDR2 reads FNYEAQ. The CDR3 contains 16 residues. V shed 6 bases, J shed 4 bases, and the junction held 6 bases outside the gene matches. This sample is drawn from a study of T cells in tumors after PD-1 blockade. Study details: Patients had no prior checkpoint blockade, systemic immunosuppressants, or anti-cancer therapy within 4 weeks. Either cemiplimab 350 mg every 2 weeks or pembrolizumab 200 mg every 3 weeks was given.

This specimen consisted of PBMCs, obtained after anti-PD-1 treatment. The chain is built from TRBV7-6 and TRBJ2-5, with 15 positions matching TRBD2. The receptor's source is a human donor with basal cell carcinoma. CDR3 protein: CASSWTSGGGSETQYF. CDR3 DNA: TGTGCCAGCAGTTGGACTAGCGGGGGGGGCTCAGAGACCCAGTACTTC.